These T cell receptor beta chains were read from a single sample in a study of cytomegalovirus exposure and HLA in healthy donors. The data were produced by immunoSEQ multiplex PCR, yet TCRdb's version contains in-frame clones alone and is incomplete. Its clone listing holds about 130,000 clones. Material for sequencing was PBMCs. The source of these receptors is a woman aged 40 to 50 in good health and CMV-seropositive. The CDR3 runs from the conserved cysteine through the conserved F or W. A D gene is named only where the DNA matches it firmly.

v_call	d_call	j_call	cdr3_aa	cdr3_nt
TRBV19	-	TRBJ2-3	CASSTGAGDTDTQYF	TGTGCCAGTAGTACAGGGGCAGGGGACACAGATACGCAGTATTTT
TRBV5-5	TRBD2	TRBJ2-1	CASSLGWGGGLDEQFF	TGTGCCAGCAGCTTGGGCTGGGGCGGGGGTTTGGATGAGCAGTTCTTC
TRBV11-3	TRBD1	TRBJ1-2	CASSLAPDRGGYGYTF	TGTGCCAGCAGCTTAGCCCCGGACAGGGGTGGCTATGGCTACACCTTC
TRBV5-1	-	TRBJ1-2	CASSLAGDSRGGYTF	TGCGCCAGCAGCTTGGCTGGTGACAGTCGAGGAGGCTACACCTTC
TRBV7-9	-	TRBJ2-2	CASSPPEKELFF	TGTGCCAGCAGCCCCCCGGAGAAGGAGCTGTTTTTT
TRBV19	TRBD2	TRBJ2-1	CASEASHFGTSGGGYNEQFF	TGTGCCAGTGAGGCGTCGCACTTCGGGACTAGCGGGGGGGGTTACAATGAGCAGTTCTTC
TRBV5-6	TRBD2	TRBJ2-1	CASRELAPSYNEQFF	TGTGCCAGCAGAGAACTAGCGCCATCCTACAATGAGCAGTTCTTC
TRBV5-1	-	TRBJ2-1	CASSFRGPRNEQFF	TGCGCCAGCAGCTTCAGAGGGCCAAGGAATGAGCAGTTCTTC
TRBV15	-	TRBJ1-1	CATSRDFSGSNTEAFF	TGTGCCACCAGCAGAGATTTTTCAGGGTCAAACACTGAAGCTTTCTTT
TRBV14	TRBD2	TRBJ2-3	CASSPRLAGVSTQYF	TGTGCCAGCAGCCCCCGACTAGCGGGAGTGAGTACGCAGTATTTT
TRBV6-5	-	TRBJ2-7	CASSLTRLSYEQYF	TGTGCCAGCAGCCTAACCAGACTCTCCTACGAGCAGTACTTC
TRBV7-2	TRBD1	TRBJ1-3	CASSHRTGLTGNTIYF	TGTGCCAGCAGCCATAGGACAGGTCTTACTGGAAACACCATATATTTT